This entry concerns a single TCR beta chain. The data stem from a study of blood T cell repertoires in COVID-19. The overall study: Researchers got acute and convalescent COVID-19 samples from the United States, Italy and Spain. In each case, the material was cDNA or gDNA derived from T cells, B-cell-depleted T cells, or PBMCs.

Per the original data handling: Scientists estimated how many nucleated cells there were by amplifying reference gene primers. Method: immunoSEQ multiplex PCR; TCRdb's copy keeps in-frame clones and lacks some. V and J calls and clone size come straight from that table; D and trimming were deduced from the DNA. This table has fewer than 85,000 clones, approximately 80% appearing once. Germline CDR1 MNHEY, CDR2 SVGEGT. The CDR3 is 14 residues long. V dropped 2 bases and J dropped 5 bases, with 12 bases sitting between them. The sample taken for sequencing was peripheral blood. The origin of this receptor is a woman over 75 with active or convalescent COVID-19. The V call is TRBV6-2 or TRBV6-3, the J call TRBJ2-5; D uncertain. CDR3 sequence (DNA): TGTGCCAGCAGTTACGCCTCTTCTCGGGAGACCCAGTACTTC. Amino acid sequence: CASSYASSRETQYF.